Sequencing of this T cell receptor (beta chain) was carried out in a study of T cell responses to AZD1222 COVID-19 vaccine. Assay used: immunoSEQ multiplex PCR; TCRdb lists only in-frame clones, some missing. The sample comprises more than 140,000 clones, 70% to 90% of which are singletons, and around 2.1% rests with the top ten. This CDR3 is built from 15 residues. The V end was cut by 3 bases, the J end by 1 base, with 7 bases between. The germline gives CDR1 SGHVS, CDR2 FQNEAQ. The origin of this receptor is an adult in good health. V usage is TRBV7-8 and J usage is TRBJ2-6; D remains ambiguous. This specimen consisted of peripheral blood, obtained on day 0 of AZD1222 vaccination. The CDR3 sequence: CASSFWESGANVLTF. CDR3 coding DNA: TGTGCCAGCAGCTTTTGGGAATCTGGGGCCAACGTCCTGACTTTC.